The present TCR beta chain was sequenced within a study of blood T cell repertoires in COVID-19. The overall study: From the United States, Italy and Spain came samples of acute and convalescent COVID-19. PBMCs, B-cell-depleted T cells, or T cells were the source of the cDNA or gDNA that made up the material.

Per the authors' pipeline: Reference gene primers were amplified, and this amplification served to estimate nucleated cell counts. Measured with immunoSEQ multiplex PCR; TCRdb has only the in-frame clones, and not every one. The V and J calls and clone size are taken from that table; D and trimming were inferred from the DNA. The table lists roughly 200,000 clones, roughly four fifths of them singletons. This clone occurred once. Trimming at V came to 6 bases and at J to 6 bases, leaving 3 bases not matched to a gene. Germline CDR1 SGHAT, CDR2 FQNNGV. The CDR3 sequence is 13 residues long. This receptor was obtained from a woman aged 70 to 79 with active or convalescent COVID-19. Material for sequencing was peripheral blood. V usage is TRBV11-2 and J usage is TRBJ2-3; 10 nucleotides match TRBD2. CDR3 protein: CASRETSGDTQYF. In DNA, the CDR3 is TGTGCCAGCAGAGAGACTAGCGGGGATACGCAGTATTTT.